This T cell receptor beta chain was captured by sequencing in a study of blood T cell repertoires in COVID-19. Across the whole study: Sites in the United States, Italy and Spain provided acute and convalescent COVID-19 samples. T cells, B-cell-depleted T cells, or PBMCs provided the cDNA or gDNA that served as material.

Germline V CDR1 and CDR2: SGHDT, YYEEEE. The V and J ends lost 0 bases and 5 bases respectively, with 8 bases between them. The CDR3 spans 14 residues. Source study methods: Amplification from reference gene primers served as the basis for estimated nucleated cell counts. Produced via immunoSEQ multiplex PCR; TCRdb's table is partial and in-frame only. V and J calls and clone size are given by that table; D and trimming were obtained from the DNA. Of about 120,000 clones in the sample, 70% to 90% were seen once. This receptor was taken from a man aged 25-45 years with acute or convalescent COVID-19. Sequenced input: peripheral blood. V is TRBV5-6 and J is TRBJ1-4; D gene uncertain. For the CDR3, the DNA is TGTGCCAGCAGCTTGGTGAGGGAAAATGAAAAACTGTTTTTT. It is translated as CASSLVRENEKLFF.